This entry lists 27 T cell receptor beta chains sequenced from one sample in a study of neurological immune-mediated disorders. Time point meaning: technical triplicate 3. Each CDR3 protein is one row after TCRdb ran MiXCR on the 5' RACE reads. This sample has fewer than 35,000 distinct CDR3 sequences, with 15% to 20% found just once. The sequencing input was CD4+ T cells from blood. All receptors derive from a female donor with HTLV-1-associated myelopathy (HAM/TSP).

The chain joins TRBV20-1 to TRBJ2-7; weak D call: TRBD1 (6 bases). Deletions cut 3 bases from V and 2 bases from J, with 8 bases between. The CDR3 loop spans 12 amino acids. Per germline, CDR1 DFQATT and CDR2 SNEGSKA (reference sequence). CDR3 region: CSASRGTYEQYF. The DNA for the CDR3 is TGCAGTGCTAGTAGGGGGACCTACGAGCAGTACTTC.

There are many counts of this clonotype. The chain employs TRBV12-3 or TRBV12-4 and TRBJ2-3; 7 positions agree with TRBD2. This CDR3 spans 14 amino acids. Trimming at V came to 5 bases and at J to 2 bases, leaving 4 bases not matched to a gene. CDR3 in DNA: TGTGCCAGCAGTCCTAGCGGAATCACAGATACGCAGTATTTT. It translates to CASSPSGITDTQYF.

Points on this clonotype: The junction shows a germline mismatch at one end, possibly a read error. The J gene is TRBJ2-7, the V gene TRBV6-5; TRBD2 might be the D (5 bases). The CDR3 has 13 amino acids. Germline lookup yields CDR1 MNHEY and CDR2 SVGAGI. This CDR3 reads CASSKLEGYDQYF. CDR3 nucleotides: TGTGCCAGCAGCAAACTAGAGGGCTACGATCAGTACTTT.

The table lists this clonotype with many counts. The chain links TRBV5-1 to TRBJ2-2; D is ambiguous. The CDR3 runs to 13 residues. Germline assignment: CDR1 SGHRS and CDR2 YFSETQ. Deletions cut 1 base from V and 8 bases from J, with 9 bases between. CDR3 DNA sequence: TGCGCCAGCAGCTTGCTCCTCGGGGGGGAGCTGTTTTTT. It encodes CASSLLLGGELFF.

In this sample, this clonotype turned up many times. This chain uses TRBV20-1 with TRBJ2-3, with no clear D. Germline-derived CDR1 and CDR2 are DFQATT and SNEGSKA (reference sequence). The V and J ends lost 2 bases and 6 bases respectively, with 33 bases between them. This CDR3 spans 20 amino acids. CDR3 in amino acids: CSARRPTPTPRRYIGDTQYF. CDR3 DNA sequence: TGCAGTGCTAGACGTCCAACCCCTACCCCTCGCCGGTATATAGGGGATACGCAGTATTTT.

Ten or more counts support this clonotype. The chain links TRBV7-2 to TRBJ2-4; TRBD2 matches at 7 bases. CDR3 length: 15 residues. The V and J ends lost 6 bases and 0 bases, in that order; junction bases with no gene match: 5. The germline CDR1 and CDR2 sequences are SGHTA and FQGNSA. The DNA for the CDR3 is TGTGCCAGCAGGGGCGGGGGTGGAGCCAAAAACATTCAGTACTTC. As protein: CASRGGGGAKNIQYF. The whole variable domain, filled in from reference TRBV7-2 and TRBJ2-4, reads GAGVSQSPSNKVTEKGKDVELRCDPISGHTALYWYRQSLGQGLEFLIYFQGNSAPDKSGLPSDRFSAERTGGSVSTLTIQRTQQEDSAVYLCASRGGGGAKNIQYFGAGTRLSVL.

In its sample, this clonotype was seen many times. The chain carries TRBV5-1 and TRBJ1-1, with D uncertain. The CDR3 has 12 amino acids. V lost 3 bases, J lost 6 bases, and 9 bases lay in between. The germline V gene has CDR1 SGHRS and CDR2 YFSETQ. CDR3 amino acids: CASSYQGAEAFF. The CDR3 DNA reads TGCGCCAGCAGCTACCAAGGCGCTGAAGCTTTCTTT.

This clonotype was found many times. The rearrangement joins TRBV5-1 to TRBJ2-3; D may be TRBD2 (5 bases). The CDR3 consists of 13 residues. Per the germline V gene, CDR1 is SGHRS and CDR2 is YFSETQ. V was trimmed by 2 bases and J by 4 bases, leaving 8 bases between them. For the CDR3, the DNA is TGCGCCAGCAGCTTCGGAGGAGCAGATACGCAGTATTTT. Translation: CASSFGGADTQYF.

In this sample, this clonotype turned up many times. This sequence joins TRBV20-1 and TRBJ2-4, with 7 bases lining up with TRBD2. J was trimmed by 6 bases and V by 1 base; bases with no gene match: 6. CDR1 is DFQATT and CDR2 is SNEGSKA in the germline V gene (reference sequence). The CDR3 extends over 14 amino acids. The CDR3: CSARVGTNANIQYF. DNA for the CDR3: TGCAGTGCTAGAGTGGGGACTAACGCAAACATTCAGTACTTC.

Many counts were recorded for this clonotype. The chain joins TRBV20-1 to TRBJ1-6; weak D call: TRBD1 (6 bases). Germline V gives CDR1 DFQATT, CDR2 SNEGSKA (reference sequence). This CDR3 is 15 amino acids long. V was clipped by 5 bases and J by 8 bases, with 19 bases between them. The CDR3 sequence: CSAQTGSSPYSPLHF. For the CDR3, the DNA is TGCAGTGCTCAAACAGGGAGTTCCCCCTATTCACCCCTCCACTTT.

This clonotype was counted many times. This chain connects TRBV20-1 to TRBJ1-4, with D perhaps matching TRBD1 (5 bases). V lost 3 bases and J lost 7, with 12 bases in between. The CDR3 runs 13 residues. CDR1 is DFQATT and CDR2 is SNEGSKA in the germline V gene (reference sequence). Here the CDR3 reads CSASRQGGEKLFF. CDR3 DNA: TGCAGTGCTAGTCGGCAGGGAGGTGAAAAACTGTTTTTT.

This clonotype appeared many times. The V and J genes are TRBV3-1 and TRBJ1-4, with D maybe TRBD1 (5 bases). Germline V lookup: CDR1 LGHDT, CDR2 YNNKEL (reference sequence). V lost 6 bases and J 8 bases, leaving 16 bases between the germline ends. The CDR3 runs 14 residues. The CDR3 nucleotides read TGTGCCAGCAGTCCGAGTTCTGGGGGGGAAAAACTGTTTTTT. It specifies CASSPSSGGEKLFF.

In its sample, this clonotype was seen many times. The rearrangement uses TRBV3-1 and TRBJ1-2, with no clear D. The CDR3 is 13 residues long. CDR1 is LGHDT and CDR2 is YNNKEL in the germline V gene (reference sequence). V was shortened by 1 base and J by 4 bases, with 7 bases between the two germline ends. The CDR3 spells CASSQGTRYGYTF. CDR3 nucleotides: TGTGCCAGCAGCCAAGGGACCCGCTATGGCTACACCTTC.

This chain joins TRBV20-1 and TRBJ2-3; no definite D call. Trimming left V 2 bases short and J 6 bases short, with 6 bases between. Per the germline V gene, CDR1 is DFQATT and CDR2 is SNEGSKA (reference sequence). This CDR3 is 11 amino acids long. CDR3 sequence reads: CSARITDTQYF. The CDR3 DNA sequence: TGCAGTGCTAGAATAACGGATACGCAGTATTTT.

Many counts were recorded for this clonotype. This chain links TRBV7-2 with TRBJ1-2; possible D gene TRBD1, 6 bases. This CDR3 is built from 15 residues. V lost 5 bases and J 5 bases, leaving 18 bases between the germline ends. Per germline, CDR1 SGHTA and CDR2 FQGNSA. The CDR3 loop reads CASSPTPGGRYGYTF. DNA of the CDR3: TGTGCCAGCAGCCCGACTCCGGGGGGGCGATATGGCTACACCTTC.

There are a few counts of this clonotype. A junction end diverges from the germline sequence, so it may reflect a read error. The V call is TRBV5-4, the J call TRBJ1-5; a possible D gene is TRBD1 (5 bases). Germline CDR1 reads SGHNT; CDR2 reads YYREEE (reference sequence). The CDR3 has 14 residues. CDR3 in amino acids: CASSLQGLNQPQDF. CDR3 nucleotides: TGTGCCAGCAGCTTGCAGGGACTCAATCAGCCCCAGGATTTT.

As to this clonotype: The limits of the CDR3 on the DNA are not certain, so only TCRdb's listed CDR3 is given. This sequence joins TRBV5-1 and TRBJ2-2; the table assigns TRBD2, which was not confirmed against the DNA. Germline V gene data show CDR1 as SGHRS and CDR2 as YFSETQ. The CDR3 has 20 residues if both end residues are counted. CDR3 sequence reads: CDSSFYICSASLTRTGELFF.

This clonotype was seen ten or more times. This chain connects TRBV24-1 to TRBJ2-6; D gene ambiguous. Between the trimmed V and J ends, which lost 1 base and 2 bases, there was a span of 5 bases. Germline CDR1 KGHDR, CDR2 SFDVKD. This CDR3 spans 15 amino acids. CDR3 sequence (DNA): TGTGCCACCAGTGATTTCGCCACTGGGGCCAACGTCCTGACTTTC. The encoded protein is CATSDFATGANVLTF.

There are many counts of this clonotype. This chain links TRBV5-1 with TRBJ2-1, with TRBD2 matching 7 bases. V was pared by 7 bases and J by 7 bases, with 17 bases of the junction left unmatched. This CDR3 comprises 16 residues. CDR1 SGHRS and CDR2 YFSETQ come from the germline V gene. Written as DNA, the CDR3 is TGCGCCAGCGAACCTCAACCCTCTAGCGGTAGTAATGAGCAGTTCTTC. Amino acid sequence: CASEPQPSSGSNEQFF.

Ten or more counts support this clonotype. The chain joins TRBV19 to TRBJ2-2; 9 nucleotides align to TRBD1. This CDR3 has 15 amino acids. The trim removed 5 bases at V and 4 bases at J, leaving 5 bases unmatched. Germline CDR1 LNHDA, CDR2 SQIVND (reference sequence). CDR3: CASSGTGISTGELFF. The CDR3 nucleotides read TGTGCCAGTAGTGGGACAGGGATTAGCACCGGGGAGCTGTTTTTT.

This clonotype was observed at least ten times. This CDR3 reads CSAFSGRGAGELFF. The CDR3 DNA reads as TGCAGTGCCTTTAGCGGGAGGGGGGCCGGGGAGCTGTTTTTT. This chain links TRBV20-1 with TRBJ2-2; TRBD2 aligns across 11 bases. V trimming: 6 bases; J trimming: 6 bases; junction bases outside the gene matches: 6. The CDR3 sequence is 14 residues long. In germline, CDR1 is DFQATT, CDR2 SNEGSKA (reference sequence).

V and J are TRBV18 and TRBJ1-5; no definite D call. The germline V and J ends were trimmed by 3 bases and 9 bases, with 9 bases remaining between them. This CDR3 region has 12 residues. Germline V gene data show CDR1 as KGHSH and CDR2 as LQKENI. The chain's CDR3 is CASSPNSGPQHF. The CDR3 coding sequence is TGTGCCAGCTCACCTAACAGCGGGCCCCAGCATTTT.

This clonotype was seen repeatedly, ten times or more. The chain employs TRBV12-3 or TRBV12-4 and TRBJ1-2; D remains unclear. The CDR3 length is 14 residues. Between the trimmed V and J ends, which lost 2 bases and 0 bases, there was a span of 7 bases. The CDR3 spells CASSLTVANYGYTF. The CDR3 DNA sequence: TGTGCCAGCAGTTTAACGGTAGCTAACTATGGCTACACCTTC.

This clonotype was counted at least ten times. This chain uses TRBV7-2 with TRBJ2-5, with D unclear. V was clipped by 6 bases and J by 4 bases, with 18 bases between them. Germline CDR1 reads SGHTA; CDR2 reads FQGNSA. The CDR3 has 15 residues. DNA for the CDR3: TGTGCCAGCAGACCCCCCGGGTCGCCGAGAGAGACCCAGTACTTC. Translated, it gives CASRPPGSPRETQYF.

In its sample, this clonotype was seen many times. The CDR3 DNA sequence: TGTGCCAGCAGTTTACAGGGGGAATCCTACGAGCAGTACTTC. Translation gives CASSLQGESYEQYF. V is TRBV28 and J is TRBJ2-7; 7 bases match TRBD1. The germline V gene encodes CDR1 MDHEN and CDR2 SYDVKM. CDR3 length: 14 residues. With 2 bases clipped from V and 1 base from J, the junction kept 2 bases outside the gene matches.

Many counts were recorded for this clonotype. The chain is built from TRBV20-1 and TRBJ2-3; TRBD2 is a possible D gene (5 bases). V was cut by 0 bases and J by 5 bases, with 24 bases left in between. Per the germline V gene, CDR1 is DFQATT and CDR2 is SNEGSKA (reference sequence). CDR3 length equals 18 residues. DNA for the CDR3: TGCAGTGCTAGAGATGTGATCGGTGGGCGGGCCGTCCAAGATACGCAGTATTTT. Translated, it gives CSARDVIGGRAVQDTQYF.

This clonotype was seen at least ten times. CDR3 in amino acids: CASSFPANEQFF. CDR3 DNA sequence: TGTGCCAGCAGCTTCCCGGCCAATGAGCAGTTCTTC. The chain uses TRBV7-2 and TRBJ2-1; D is uncertain. Germline V gene sequence: CDR1 SGHTA, CDR2 FQGNSA. The CDR3 consists of 12 residues. V lost 3 bases to trimming and J lost 6 bases, with 6 bases between them.